This entry lists 22 T cell receptor beta chains sequenced from one sample in a study of Ad26.COV2.S vaccination and SARS-CoV-2 variants. Noted treatment: 19 received Ad26.COV2.S at low or high dose, single or two shots; roughly five received placebo; per-sample allocation not given. Specimens were obtained on day 63 following the first vaccine or placebo injection. Method: immunoSEQ multiplex PCR; TCRdb's copy keeps in-frame clones and lacks some. The table shows around 450,000 clones, with 90% occurring only once. The sequencing used peripheral blood, collected in a trial of Ad26.COV2.S vaccine versus placebo. These receptor sequences come from a person between 18 and 59 years old who received the Ad26.COV2.S COVID-19 vaccine or a placebo.

The J gene is TRBJ2-4, the V gene TRBV14; 10 nucleotides agree with TRBD2. V dropped 4 bases and J dropped 2; count of bases not matched to a gene: 11. The CDR3 has 18 residues. Germline V lookup: CDR1 SGHDN, CDR2 FVKESK. The DNA of the CDR3 is TGTGCCAGCAGCCCCTGGACTAGCGGCATCTCGTCCAAAAACATTCAGTACTTC. It is translated as CASSPWTSGISSKNIQYF. Drawing the rest from reference TRBV14 and TRBJ2-4, the complete variable domain is EAGVTQFPSHSVIEKGQTVTLRCDPISGHDNLYWYRRVMGKEIKFLLHFVKESKQDESGMPNNRFLAERTGGTYSTLKVQPAELEDSGVYFCASSPWTSGISSKNIQYFGAGTRLSVL.

The DNA for the CDR3 is TGTGCCATCGGCCGGGACATCGCGTCTCTGCAGTTCTTC. Its protein product is CAIGRDIASLQFF. The rearrangement joins TRBV10-3 to TRBJ2-1; perhaps TRBD1 as D (6 bases). The CDR3 consists of 13 residues. The germline CDR1 and CDR2 sequences are ENHRY and SYGVKD. Trimming took 8 bases from V and 12 from J, leaving 20 bases between them.

This clone came up a few times. The same CDR3 arises from other DNA sequences in this sample as well. The CDR3, as DNA: TGTGCCAGCAGTTTCCAAGAGACCCAGTACTTC. It codes for CASSFQETQYF. The chain links TRBV12-3 or TRBV12-4 to TRBJ2-5, with D unclear. The CDR3 totals 11 residues. Trimming left V 3 bases short and J 1 base short, with 0 bases between.

The J gene is TRBJ2-1, the V gene TRBV11-2; possible D gene TRBD2, 5 bases. CDR3 length: 14 amino acids. V dropped 2 bases and J dropped 5 bases, with 10 bases sitting between them. Germline-derived CDR1 and CDR2 are SGHAT and FQNNGV. CDR3 region: CASSLFRGHNEQFF. DNA for the CDR3: TGTGCCAGCAGCTTATTCCGGGGTCACAATGAGCAGTTCTTC. The full variable domain, with the rest looked up from reference TRBV11-2 and TRBJ2-1, is EAGVAQSPRYKIIEKRQSVAFWCNPISGHATLYWYQQILGQGPKLLIQFQNNGVVDDSQLPKDRFSAERLKGVDSTLKIQPAKLEDSAVYLCASSLFRGHNEQFFGPGTRLTVL.

The CDR3 region is CASSSRGGRQGYTF. The CDR3 nucleotides read TGTGCCAGCAGCTCCCGAGGAGGGAGGCAAGGCTACACCTTC. The chain carries TRBV21-1 and TRBJ1-2. TRBV21-1 is a pseudogene segment. This CDR3 contains 14 residues.

The chain employs TRBV2 and TRBJ1-6, with 8 bases aligning to TRBD1. In germline, CDR1 is SNHLY, CDR2 FYNNEI. CDR3 length: 14 residues. V gave up 7 bases and J gave up 4 bases; unmatched junction bases: 3. In DNA form, the CDR3 reads TGTGCCAGCACAGGGGGCGCTTATAATTCACCCCTCCACTTT. Protein: CASTGGAYNSPLHF.

The V call is TRBV19, the J call TRBJ2-7; perhaps TRBD2 as D (5 bases). In germline, CDR1 is LNHDA, CDR2 SQIVND (reference sequence). There are 15 residues in the CDR3. V was cut by 7 bases and J by 6 bases, with 22 bases left in between. CDR3 coding DNA: TGTGCCAGTAATCCCCGAGCGGATTATCTTGGCGAGCAGTACTTC. It is translated as CASNPRADYLGEQYF. Based on the CDR3 plus reference TRBV19 and TRBJ2-7, the full variable domain is DGGITQSPKYLFRKEGQNVTLSCEQNLNHDAMYWYRQDPGQGLRLIYYSQIVNDFQKGDIAEGYSVSREKKESFPLTVTSAQKNPTAFYLCASNPRADYLGEQYFGPGTRLTVT.

The gene calls are TRBV14 and TRBJ2-5, with 7 bases lining up with TRBD1. CDR3 size: 16 residues. Germline CDR1 and CDR2: SGHDN and FVKESK. Trimming cost V 1 base and J 2 bases; bases outside gene matches: 7. CDR3 sequence reads: CASSQVASRGQETQYF. The CDR3 DNA is TGTGCCAGCAGCCAAGTTGCTAGCAGGGGGCAAGAGACCCAGTACTTC. Drawing the rest from reference TRBV14 and TRBJ2-5, the complete variable domain is EAGVTQFPSHSVIEKGQTVTLRCDPISGHDNLYWYRRVMGKEIKFLLHFVKESKQDESGMPNNRFLAERTGGTYSTLKVQPAELEDSGVYFCASSQVASRGQETQYFGPGTRLLVL.

This chain uses TRBV4-3 with TRBJ2-4; the D gene is possibly TRBD1 (5 bases). In germline, CDR1 is LGHNA, CDR2 YSLEER. CDR3 length: 16 amino acids. V lost 6 bases and J lost 0, with 15 bases in between. CDR3 region: CASSPQTVLAKNIQYF. The CDR3 DNA sequence: TGCGCCAGCAGTCCCCAGACAGTGCTAGCCAAAAACATTCAGTACTTC.

This chain joins TRBV7-2 and TRBJ1-2; D is uncertain. The V end was cut by 0 bases, the J end by 8 bases, with 10 bases between. The CDR3 loop spans 13 amino acids. Per the germline V gene, CDR1 is SGHTA and CDR2 is FQGNSA. The CDR3 region is CASSLAQMGGYTF. The CDR3 coding sequence is TGTGCCAGCAGCTTAGCTCAAATGGGCGGCTACACCTTC.

The chain couples TRBV7-8 to TRBJ2-4; the D gene is possibly TRBD2 (5 bases). Per germline, CDR1 SGHVS and CDR2 FQNEAQ. This CDR3 is built from 18 residues. Trimming took 2 bases from V and 0 from J, leaving 17 bases between them. The DNA for the CDR3 is TGTGCCAGCAGCTTATTGCGGGTCACTGCCCTAGCCAAAAACATTCAGTACTTC. As protein: CASSLLRVTALAKNIQYF.

The chain uses TRBV11-2 and TRBJ2-4, with 10 bases that match TRBD2. V lost 1 base, J lost 7 bases, and 7 bases stayed unmatched. In germline, CDR1 is SGHAT, CDR2 FQNNGV. This CDR3 has 16 amino acids. As DNA, the CDR3 is TGTGCCAGCAGCTTAGTTAGCGGGAGGTTAGGTAACATTCAGTACTTC. This encodes CASSLVSGRLGNIQYF. The variable domain in full, with the rest retrieved from reference TRBV11-2 and TRBJ2-4, is EAGVAQSPRYKIIEKRQSVAFWCNPISGHATLYWYQQILGQGPKLLIQFQNNGVVDDSQLPKDRFSAERLKGVDSTLKIQPAKLEDSAVYLCASSLVSGRLGNIQYFGAGTRLSVL.

The chain links TRBV5-1 to TRBJ2-5; D tentatively reads TRBD1 or TRBD2 (6 bases each). Germline CDR1 and CDR2: SGHRS and YFSETQ. CDR3 length: 14 amino acids. Trimming cost V 1 base and J 5 bases, with 12 bases left between them. The CDR3 loop reads CASSLFRGQETQYF. CDR3 nucleotides: TGCGCCAGCAGCTTGTTCCGGGGGCAGGAGACCCAGTACTTC. Variable domain in full (rest from reference TRBV5-1 and TRBJ2-5): KAGVTQTPRYLIKTRGQQVTLSCSPISGHRSVSWYQQTPGQGLQFLFEYFSETQRNKGNFPGRFSGRQFSNSRSEMNVSTLELGDSALYLCASSLFRGQETQYFGPGTRLLVL.

The chain recombines TRBV28 with TRBJ2-7, with 10 bases identical to TRBD1. J lost 3 bases, V lost 1 base, and 3 bases had no gene match. Germline lookup yields CDR1 MDHEN and CDR2 SYDVKM. The CDR3 totals 15 residues. In DNA, the CDR3 is TGTGCCAGCAGTTTATCCGGGACAGGGGACTACGAGCAGTACTTC. Translation gives CASSLSGTGDYEQYF.

The chain carries TRBV11-1 and TRBJ2-1, with 7 bases lining up with TRBD2. The CDR3 loop spans 15 amino acids. The junction had 9 bases not matched to a gene; V was cut back by 1 base and J by 9 bases. CDR1 SGHAT and CDR2 FQDESV come from the germline V gene (reference sequence). The CDR3 DNA sequence: TGTGCCAGCAGCTTAGTTGAGGCCAGCGGGATTGAGCAGTTCTTC. The encoded protein is CASSLVEASGIEQFF.

This rearrangement joins TRBV3-1 (or the pseudogene TRBV3-2) to TRBJ2-3, with unresolved D. Germline lookup yields CDR1 LGHDT and CDR2 YNNKEL (reference sequence). CDR3 length: 15 amino acids. Trimming left V 1 base short and J 5 bases short, with 13 bases between. The CDR3 loop is CASSQVGTLGDTQYF. The CDR3 DNA follows: TGTGCCAGCAGCCAAGTTGGTACCCTGGGAGATACGCAGTATTTT.

This chain links TRBV5-1 with TRBJ2-3; 13 nucleotides line up with TRBD2. This CDR3 is 17 amino acids long. Germline CDR1 and CDR2: SGHRS and YFSETQ. J gave up 1 base and V 4 bases, and 6 bases lay outside the gene matches. The CDR3 bases are TGCGCCAGCAGCGGTGGGACTAGCGGGATCCGCACAGATACGCAGTATTTT. This gives the protein CASSGGTSGIRTDTQYF.

This clone was detected only a few times. DNA of the CDR3: TGTGCCAGCAGCCCCGGACTAGTTTGGGACAATGAGCAGTTCTTC. Translating it yields CASSPGLVWDNEQFF. This chain joins TRBV7-3 and TRBJ2-1, with 7 bases that match TRBD2. The CDR3 has 15 amino acids. V lost 5 bases, J lost 5 bases, and 9 bases stayed unmatched. Germline lookup yields CDR1 SGHTA and CDR2 FQGTGA.

Here the CDR3 reads CASSAGGGEQYF. In DNA, the CDR3 is TGTGCCAGCAGCGCCGGTGGGGGGGAGCAGTACTTC. The V and J genes are TRBV11-1 and TRBJ2-7, with D maybe TRBD2 (6 bases). This CDR3 is 12 amino acids long. Between the trimmed V and J ends, which lost 5 bases and 7 bases, there was a span of 12 bases. Germline CDR1 and CDR2: SGHAT and FQDESV (reference sequence).

This chain connects TRBV7-8 to TRBJ2-5; D unresolved. The CDR3 contains 14 residues. CDR1 is SGHVS and CDR2 is FQNEAQ in the germline V gene. The V end was cut by 8 bases, the J end by 1 base, with 14 bases between. CDR3 residues: CASASSETQETQYF. In DNA, the CDR3 is TGTGCCAGCGCCTCAAGTGAGACCCAAGAGACCCAGTACTTC.

The CDR3 DNA reads TGTGCCAGCAGGAGACAGGGTGGCGTATCCTACGAGCAGTACTTC. Translating it yields CASRRQGGVSYEQYF. This sequence joins TRBV28 and TRBJ2-7; 7 bases map to TRBD1. Germline-derived CDR1 and CDR2 are MDHEN and SYDVKM. The CDR3 runs 15 residues. With V trimmed by 6 bases and J by 1 base, 9 bases remained unmatched.

The chain employs TRBV21-1 and TRBJ2-2. TRBV21-1 is a pseudogene. The CDR3 consists of 16 residues. CDR3 DNA sequence: TGTGCCAGCAGCCCCTCGCAGAAAACTTATTCTGGGGAGCTGTTTTTT. Translation: CASSPSQKTYSGELFF.